This T cell receptor beta chain was sequenced during a study of T cell repertoires in cytomegalovirus infection. Whole-study context: Public signatures in TCR beta pointed to CMV infection and matching HLA type.

This clonotype was seen more than once but under ten times. The antigen is unknown. Germline CDR1 is LNHNV and CDR2 is YYDKDF (reference sequence). The CDR3 totals 13 residues. Between the trimmed V and J ends, which lost 4 bases and 3 bases, there was a span of 10 bases. A single record per CDR3 protein comes from TCRdb applying MiXCR to the reads. The sample has roughly 640,000 distinct CDR3 sequences; around 24% are singletons. Notes on the study in general: Summed frequency of public TCR beta families distinguished CMV carriers with the relevant HLA. Dominating the ex vivo response were HLA-C-restricted CMV-specific TCR beta clonotypes.

The source material was CD8+ T cells from PBMCs. The origin of this receptor is a human donor in good health (CMV status not recorded). Some clones in this sample may be carry-over from other donors' samples. The chain joins TRBV15 to TRBJ2-7; D might be TRBD2 (6 bases). The CDR3 reads CATSTSGDYEQYV. CDR3 nucleotide sequence: TGTGCCACCAGCACCTCGGGGGACTACGAGCAGTACGTC.